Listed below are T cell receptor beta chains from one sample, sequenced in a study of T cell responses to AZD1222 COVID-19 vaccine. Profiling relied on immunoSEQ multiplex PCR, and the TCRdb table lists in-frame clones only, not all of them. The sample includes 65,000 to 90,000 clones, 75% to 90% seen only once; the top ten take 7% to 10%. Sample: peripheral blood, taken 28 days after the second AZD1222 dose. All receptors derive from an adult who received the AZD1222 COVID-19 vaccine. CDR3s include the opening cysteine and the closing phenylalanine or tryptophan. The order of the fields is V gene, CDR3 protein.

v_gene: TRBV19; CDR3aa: CASRTQRDRGTEGTYQPQHF
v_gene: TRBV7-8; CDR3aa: CASSLLAGFSYNEQFF
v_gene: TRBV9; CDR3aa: CASSDGTGGNNEKLFF
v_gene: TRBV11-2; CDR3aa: CASSPYSPSDEQFF
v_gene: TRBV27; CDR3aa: CASSAHGHPYGYTF
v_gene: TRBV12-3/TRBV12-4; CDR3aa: CASSPKETQYF
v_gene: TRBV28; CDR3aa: CASNGGTFYGYTF
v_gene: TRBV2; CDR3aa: CASSVTGTPNTEAFF
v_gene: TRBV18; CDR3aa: CASSPRTGSNYGYTF
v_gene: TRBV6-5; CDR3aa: CASSYEGRAQYF
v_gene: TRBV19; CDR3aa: CASSPARVSGNTIYF
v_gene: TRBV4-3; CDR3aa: CASSQDHTFGGNSPLHF
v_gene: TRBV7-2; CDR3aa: CASSSGVGVQETQYF
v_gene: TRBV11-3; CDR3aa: CASSLARTSGIRNEQFF
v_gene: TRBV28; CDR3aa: CASSFPPTNLYNSPLHF
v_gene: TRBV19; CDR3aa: CASSSQTSGSAWEQFF
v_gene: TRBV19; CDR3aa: CASSTDRDNSPLHF
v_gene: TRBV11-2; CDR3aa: CASSLAGGNQPQHF
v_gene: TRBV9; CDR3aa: CASSVFHSSYNEQFF
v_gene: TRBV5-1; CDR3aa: CASRTIQGGDEKLFF
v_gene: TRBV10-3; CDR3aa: CAISESGKSGEQFF
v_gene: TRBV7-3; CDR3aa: CASSLTGPTDTQYF
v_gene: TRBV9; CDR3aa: CASSETTGLQETQYF
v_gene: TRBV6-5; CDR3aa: CASSYNSLGPTNGYTF
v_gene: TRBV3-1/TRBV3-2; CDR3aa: CATLPRGQGQNYGYTF
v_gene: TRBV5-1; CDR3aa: CASSDWTAGNTIYF
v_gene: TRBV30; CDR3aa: CAWTGRARGNTIYF
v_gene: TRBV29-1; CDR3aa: CSVVPEEPYTGELFF
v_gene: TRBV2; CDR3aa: CASSGAGWNTEAFF
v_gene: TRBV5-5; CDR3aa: CASSATQGLSYNEQFF
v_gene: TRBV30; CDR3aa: CAWSWGGGELFF
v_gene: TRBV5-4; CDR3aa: CASSRGSQETQYF
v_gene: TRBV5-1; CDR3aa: CASSLRGFGGELFF
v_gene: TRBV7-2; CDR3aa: CASSGHTVDTEAFF
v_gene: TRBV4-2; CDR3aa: CASSQDRTSGGRYEQFF